These 19 T cell receptor beta chains were all obtained from the same sample, sequenced in a study of shared clonotypes between healthy human individuals. Libraries were prepared by immunoSEQ multiplex PCR; TCRdb keeps only in-frame clonotypes and omits some of them. Of more than 2 million clones listed, approximately 94% are singletons. Sequences were obtained from naive CD4+ T cells sorted from blood. Subset reported: CD45RA+ positively selected. These TCRs come from a man younger than 35 in good health.

This chain joins TRBV6-1 and TRBJ2-5, with 8 bases that match TRBD2. Trimming removed 8 bases from V and 7 bases from J; junction bases left unmatched: 9. In germline, CDR1 is MNHNS, CDR2 SASEGT. This CDR3 has 13 amino acids. CDR3 in amino acids: CASYGQSGGTQYF. The CDR3 DNA reads as TGTGCCAGCTACGGACAAAGCGGGGGGACCCAGTACTTC.

This clone was seen a single time. V and J are TRBV6-6 and TRBJ1-2; TRBD1 might be the D (5 bases). The germline V gene has CDR1 MNHNY and CDR2 SVGAGI (reference sequence). The CDR3 length is 14 residues. V was cut by 0 bases and J by 8 bases, with 13 bases left in between. The CDR3 region is CASSYSPGTKGYTF. The CDR3, as DNA: TGTGCCAGCAGTTACTCGCCAGGGACGAAGGGCTACACCTTC.

For the CDR3, the DNA is TGTGCCAGCAGAAAGCAGGGGGCGCAGGGCTACACCTTC. As protein: CASRKQGAQGYTF. This sequence joins TRBV28 and TRBJ1-2, with 8 nucleotides matching TRBD1. V shed 6 bases, J shed 8 bases, and the junction held 8 bases outside the gene matches. The CDR3 totals 13 residues. Germline CDR1 MDHEN, CDR2 SYDVKM.

The rearrangement uses TRBV5-1 and TRBJ1-2; perhaps TRBD1 as D (6 bases). Trimming removed 4 bases from V and 5 bases from J, with 21 bases in between. CDR3 length: 16 residues. Germline V CDR1 and CDR2: SGHRS, YFSETQ. The DNA for the CDR3 is TGCGCCAGCAGCCTCAGCACCCCGGACAGAAGTTATGGCTACACCTTC. This gives the protein CASSLSTPDRSYGYTF.

The genes are TRBV5-4 and TRBJ1-2; 11 positions agree with TRBD1. J lost 3 bases, V lost 4 bases, and 5 bases had no gene match. This CDR3 is built from 15 residues. Per the germline V gene, CDR1 is SGHNT and CDR2 is YYREEE (reference sequence). The CDR3 protein is CASSLGQGADYGYTF. The CDR3 DNA is TGTGCCAGCAGCCTTGGACAGGGGGCGGACTATGGCTACACCTTC.

As regards this clone: The same CDR3 is also encoded by other DNA sequences in this sample. V is TRBV5-1 and J is TRBJ1-4; a weak D match, TRBD1 (6 bases). The CDR3 extends over 14 amino acids. The V gene's germline CDR1 is SGHRS and CDR2 YFSETQ. V lost 0 bases to trimming and J lost 8 bases, with 11 bases between them. CDR3 in amino acids: CASSLAGAEEKLFF. CDR3 DNA: TGCGCCAGCAGCTTGGCGGGGGCGGAGGAAAAACTGTTTTTT.

The chain carries TRBV2 and TRBJ2-5, with 9 nucleotides matching TRBD1. Per the germline V gene, CDR1 is SNHLY and CDR2 is FYNNEI. The J segment lost 5 bases and the V segment lost 8 bases, leaving 6 bases of the junction unmatched. The CDR3 length is 13 residues. The CDR3 DNA follows: TGTGCCAGCGGGACAGGGATCGAGGAGACCCAGTACTTC. It yields the protein CASGTGIEETQYF.

J is TRBJ2-3 and V is TRBV5-1; 8 bases agree with TRBD1. Trimming at V came to 5 bases and at J to 1 base, leaving 6 bases not matched to a gene. Germline V lookup: CDR1 SGHRS, CDR2 YFSETQ. The CDR3 has 15 residues. CDR3 loop: CASSWATGGTDTQYF. The DNA for the CDR3 is TGCGCCAGCAGTTGGGCGACAGGGGGCACAGATACGCAGTATTTT.

Notes on this clone: The sample holds other DNA sequences that translate to the same CDR3. This CDR3 is CASSFNYGYTF. Written as DNA, the CDR3 is TGTGCCAGCAGTTTTAACTATGGCTACACCTTC. This sequence joins TRBV5-4 and TRBJ1-2; D not certain. CDR3 length: 11 residues. Germline values: CDR1 SGHNT, CDR2 YYREEE (reference sequence). Trimming stripped 5 bases from V and 1 base from J, with 3 bases between.

In regard to this clone: The identical CDR3 is also encoded by other nucleotide sequences in the sample. This chain joins TRBV5-1 and TRBJ2-5, with D perhaps TRBD1 (6 bases). This CDR3 has 13 amino acids. Looked up from germline, CDR1 is SGHRS and CDR2 is YFSETQ. The germline V and J ends were trimmed by 1 base and 5 bases, with 9 bases remaining between them. CDR3 nucleotides: TGCGCCAGCAGCTTGCCCAGGGGTGAGACCCAGTACTTC. This codes for CASSLPRGETQYF.

The chain has TRBV4-3 and TRBJ2-5, with no clear D. CDR1 is LGHNA and CDR2 is YSLEER in the germline V gene. V was clipped by 0 bases and J by 5 bases, with 7 bases between them. The CDR3 is 13 residues long. CDR3 in DNA: TGCGCCAGCAGCCAAGATTCTAGGGAGACCCAGTACTTC. This sequence encodes CASSQDSRETQYF.

The chain employs TRBV29-1 and TRBJ2-1; the D gene could be TRBD1 or TRBD2 (5 bases each). V gave up 6 bases and J gave up 7 bases, with 16 bases separating them. This CDR3 spans 13 amino acids. In germline, CDR1 is SQVTM, CDR2 ANQGSEA. The CDR3 DNA reads as TGCAGCGTCGGGGACCGTACCGTTAATGAGCAGTTCTTC. Protein sequence: CSVGDRTVNEQFF.

The V and J genes are TRBV5-4 and TRBJ1-3, with D unclear. This CDR3 is built from 13 residues. Germline V gene lookup returns CDR1 SGHNT and CDR2 YYREEE (reference sequence). V was pared by 4 bases and J by 3 bases, with 8 bases between. CDR3: CASSTYSGNTIYF. The CDR3 DNA is TGTGCCAGCAGCACATACAGTGGAAACACCATATATTTT. The full variable domain, in which reference TRBV5-4 and TRBJ1-3 provide the parts outside the CDR3, is ETGVTQSPTHLIKTRGQQVTLRCSSQSGHNTVSWYQQALGQGPQFIFQYYREEENGRGNFPPRFSGLQFPNYSSELNVNALELDDSALYLCASSTYSGNTIYFGEGSWLTVV.

The gene calls are TRBV5-6 and TRBJ1-5, with 7 bases fitting TRBD1. Germline trimming cut 4 bases from V and 5 bases from J; bases unmatched to any gene: 6. The germline V gene has CDR1 SGHDT and CDR2 YYEEEE. This CDR3 spans 14 amino acids. CDR3 sequence: CASSVRDRYQPQHF. The CDR3 DNA sequence: TGTGCCAGCAGCGTCCGGGACAGATATCAGCCCCAGCATTTT.

V and J are TRBV6-5 and TRBJ2-3, with 10 bases identical to TRBD2. CDR3 length: 16 amino acids. J gave up 4 bases and V 4 bases, and 8 bases lay outside the gene matches. Germline V gives CDR1 MNHEY, CDR2 SVGAGI. The DNA for the CDR3 is TGTGCCAGCAGTTTCGGACTAGCGGTAACTGCAGATACGCAGTATTTT. Protein: CASSFGLAVTADTQYF.

The rearrangement links TRBV10-1 to TRBJ2-7; D is ambiguous. Germline V CDR1 and CDR2: WNHNN, SYGVQD (reference sequence). This CDR3 has 16 residues. V was pared by 0 bases and J by 6 bases, with 18 bases between. The CDR3 DNA sequence: TGCGCCAGCAGTGAGTCGATACTCAGACTCTACACCGAGCAGTACTTC. Protein: CASSESILRLYTEQYF.

The CDR3 protein is CASSSSGGRADTQYF. The CDR3 region has the DNA TGTGCCAGCTCCTCTAGCGGGGGACGGGCAGATACGCAGTATTTT. The J gene is TRBJ2-3, the V gene TRBV10-3; 10 bases are a match to TRBD2. Germline trimming cut 10 bases from V and 4 bases from J; bases unmatched to any gene: 11. This CDR3 is built from 15 residues. Germline assignment: CDR1 ENHRY and CDR2 SYGVKD.

This clone has a single count. The chain recombines TRBV15 with TRBJ2-7; D unresolved. The CDR3 has 13 residues. Deletions cut 1 base from V and 3 bases from J, with 7 bases between. Germline loops: CDR1 LNHNV, CDR2 YYDKDF (reference sequence). The CDR3 protein is CATSRGLVYEQYF. The CDR3, as DNA: TGTGCCACCAGCAGAGGTTTGGTCTACGAGCAGTACTTC.

This clone was picked up a small number of times. The genes are TRBV18 and TRBJ1-2, with 8 positions matching TRBD1. Germline lookup yields CDR1 KGHSH and CDR2 LQKENI. The length of the CDR3 is 16 residues. The junction had 8 bases not matched to a gene; V was cut back by 1 base and J by 4 bases. CDR3 nucleotides: TGTGCCAGCTCACCACAAGGGACAGGAATGATCTATGGCTACACCTTC. It codes for CASSPQGTGMIYGYTF.